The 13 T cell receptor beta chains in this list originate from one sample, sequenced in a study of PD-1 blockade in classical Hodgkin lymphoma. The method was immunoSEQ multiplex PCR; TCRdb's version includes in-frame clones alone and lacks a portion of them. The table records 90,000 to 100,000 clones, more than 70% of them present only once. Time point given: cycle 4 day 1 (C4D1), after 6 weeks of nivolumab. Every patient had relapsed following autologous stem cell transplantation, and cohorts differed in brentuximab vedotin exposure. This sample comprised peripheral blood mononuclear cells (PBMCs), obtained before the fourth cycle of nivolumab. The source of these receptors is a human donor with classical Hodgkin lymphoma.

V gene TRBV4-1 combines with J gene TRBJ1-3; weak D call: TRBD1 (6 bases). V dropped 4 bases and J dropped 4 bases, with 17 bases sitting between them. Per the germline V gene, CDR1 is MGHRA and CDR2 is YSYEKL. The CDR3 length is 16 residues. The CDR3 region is CASSPPHGGVGNTIYF. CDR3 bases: TGCGCCAGCAGCCCCCCCCACGGGGGCGTCGGAAACACCATATATTTT.

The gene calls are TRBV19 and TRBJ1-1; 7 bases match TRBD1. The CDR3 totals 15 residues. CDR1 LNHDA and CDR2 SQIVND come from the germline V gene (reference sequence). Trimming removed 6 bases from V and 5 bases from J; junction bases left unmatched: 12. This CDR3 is CASSQPGQSGTEAFF. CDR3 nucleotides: TGTGCCAGTAGCCAGCCGGGACAGTCGGGGACTGAAGCTTTCTTT.

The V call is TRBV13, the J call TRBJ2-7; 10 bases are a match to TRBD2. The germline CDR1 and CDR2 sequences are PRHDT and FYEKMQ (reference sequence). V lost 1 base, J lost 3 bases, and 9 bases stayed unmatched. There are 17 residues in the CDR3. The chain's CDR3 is CASSLVTLAGARYEQYF. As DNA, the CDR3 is TGTGCCAGCAGCTTAGTTACTCTAGCGGGGGCCCGCTACGAGCAGTACTTC. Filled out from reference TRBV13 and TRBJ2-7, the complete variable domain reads AAGVIQSPRHLIKEKRETATLKCYPIPRHDTVYWYQQGPGQDPQFLISFYEKMQSDKGSIPDRFSAQQFSDYHSELNMSSLELGDSALYFCASSLVTLAGARYEQYFGPGTRLTVT.

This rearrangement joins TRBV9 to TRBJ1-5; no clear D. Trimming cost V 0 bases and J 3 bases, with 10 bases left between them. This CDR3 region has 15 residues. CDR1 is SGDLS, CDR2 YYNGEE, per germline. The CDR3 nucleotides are TGTGCCAGCAGCGTAGGCCCGCTAATCAATCAGCCCCAGCATTTT. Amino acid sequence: CASSVGPLINQPQHF. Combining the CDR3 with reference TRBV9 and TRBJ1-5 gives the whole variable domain DSGVTQTPKHLITATGQRVTLRCSPRSGDLSVYWYQQSLDQGLQFLIQYYNGEERAKGNILERFSAQQFPDLHSELNLSSLELGDSALYFCASSVGPLINQPQHFGDGTRLSIL.

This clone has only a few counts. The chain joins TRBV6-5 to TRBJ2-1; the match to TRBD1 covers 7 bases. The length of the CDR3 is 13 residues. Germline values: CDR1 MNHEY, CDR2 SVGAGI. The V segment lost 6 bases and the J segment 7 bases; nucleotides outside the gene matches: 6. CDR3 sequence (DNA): TGTGCCAGCAGCCTAAGACAGGGAAATGAGCAGTTCTTC. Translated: CASSLRQGNEQFF.

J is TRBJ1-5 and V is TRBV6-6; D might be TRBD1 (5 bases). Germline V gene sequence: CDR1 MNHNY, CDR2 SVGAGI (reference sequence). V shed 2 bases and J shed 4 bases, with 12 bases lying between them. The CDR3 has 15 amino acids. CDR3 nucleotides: TGTGCCAGCAGTTACCACGGCGACAGAAATCAGCCCCAGCATTTT. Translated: CASSYHGDRNQPQHF.

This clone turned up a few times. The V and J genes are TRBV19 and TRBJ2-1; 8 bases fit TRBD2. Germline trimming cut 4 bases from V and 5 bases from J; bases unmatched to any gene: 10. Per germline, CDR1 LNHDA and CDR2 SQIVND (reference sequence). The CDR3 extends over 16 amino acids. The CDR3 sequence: CASSRLAGRINNEQFF. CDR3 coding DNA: TGTGCCAGTAGTAGATTAGCGGGAAGGATAAACAATGAGCAGTTCTTC.

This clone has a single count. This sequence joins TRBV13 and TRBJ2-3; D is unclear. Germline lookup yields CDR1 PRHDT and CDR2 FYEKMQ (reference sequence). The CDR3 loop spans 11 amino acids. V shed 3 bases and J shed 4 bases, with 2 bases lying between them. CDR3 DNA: TGTGCCAGCAGCTTTTCAGATACGCAGTATTTT. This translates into CASSFSDTQYF.

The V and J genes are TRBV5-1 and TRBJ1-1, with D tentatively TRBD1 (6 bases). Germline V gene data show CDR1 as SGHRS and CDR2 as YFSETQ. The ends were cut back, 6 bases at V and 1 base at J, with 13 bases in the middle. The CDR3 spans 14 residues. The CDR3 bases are TGCGCCAGCACCCCTGGACAGTCGAACACTGAAGCTTTCTTT. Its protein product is CASTPGQSNTEAFF. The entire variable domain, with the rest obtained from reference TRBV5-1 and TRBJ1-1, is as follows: KAGVTQTPRYLIKTRGQQVTLSCSPISGHRSVSWYQQTPGQGLQFLFEYFSETQRNKGNFPGRFSGRQFSNSRSEMNVSTLELGDSALYLCASTPGQSNTEAFFGQGTRLTVV.

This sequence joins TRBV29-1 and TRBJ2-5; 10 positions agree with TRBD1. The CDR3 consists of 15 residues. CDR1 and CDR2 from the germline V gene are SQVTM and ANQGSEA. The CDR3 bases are TGCAGTGTGATTCTTGGCGGACAGGGGGGAGAGACCCAGTACTTC. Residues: CSVILGGQGGETQYF.

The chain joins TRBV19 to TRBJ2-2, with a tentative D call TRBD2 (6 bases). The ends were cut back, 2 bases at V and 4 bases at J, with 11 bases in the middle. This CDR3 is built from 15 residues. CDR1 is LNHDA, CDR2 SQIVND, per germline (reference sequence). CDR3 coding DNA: TGTGCCAGTAGTATACGGGAGCGGCCCACCGGGGAGCTGTTTTTT. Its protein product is CASSIRERPTGELFF.

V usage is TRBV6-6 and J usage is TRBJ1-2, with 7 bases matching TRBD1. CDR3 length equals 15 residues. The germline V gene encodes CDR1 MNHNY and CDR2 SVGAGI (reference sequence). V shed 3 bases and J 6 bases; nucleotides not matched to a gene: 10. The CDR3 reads CASSYTEGAADGYTF. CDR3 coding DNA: TGTGCCAGCAGTTATACTGAGGGGGCTGCCGATGGCTACACCTTC.

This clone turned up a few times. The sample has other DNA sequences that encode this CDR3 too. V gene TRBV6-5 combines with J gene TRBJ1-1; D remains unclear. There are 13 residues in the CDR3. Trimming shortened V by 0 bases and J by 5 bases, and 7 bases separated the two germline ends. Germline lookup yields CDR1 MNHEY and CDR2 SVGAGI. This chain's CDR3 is CASSYSEVTEAFF. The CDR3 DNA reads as TGTGCCAGCAGTTACTCGGAGGTAACTGAAGCTTTCTTT.